These 14 T cell receptor beta chains share one sample of origin, sequenced in a study of blood T cell repertoires in COVID-19. Method: immunoSEQ multiplex PCR; TCRdb's copy keeps in-frame clones and lacks some. Among 200,000 to 250,000 clones listed, roughly 86% were seen once. Material: peripheral blood. The receptor source for this set is a woman aged 30 to 39 who had recovered from COVID-19.

The chain combines TRBV19 with TRBJ2-7; perhaps TRBD1 as D (6 bases). The germline CDR1 and CDR2 sequences are LNHDA and SQIVND (reference sequence). This CDR3 spans 15 amino acids. V lost 4 bases and J 1 base, leaving 14 bases between the germline ends. The CDR3 loop reads CASSTRDTPSYEQYF. CDR3 in DNA: TGTGCCAGTAGTACCCGGGACACTCCATCCTACGAGCAGTACTTC.

This clone came up once. The chain links TRBV29-1 to TRBJ2-3; maybe TRBD1 (6 bases). V was shortened by 4 bases and J by 6 bases, with 11 bases between the two germline ends. This CDR3 spans 12 amino acids. CDR1 and CDR2 from the germline V gene are SQVTM and ANQGSEA. The CDR3 protein is CSVGQGLDTQYF. CDR3 bases: TGCAGCGTTGGTCAGGGGCTGGATACGCAGTATTTT.

The V and J genes are TRBV18 and TRBJ2-7; 7 nucleotides align to TRBD1. Germline values: CDR1 KGHSH, CDR2 LQKENI. V lost 6 bases and J lost 3; bases outside the gene matches: 5. This CDR3 spans 13 amino acids. Here the CDR3 reads CASSLDRNYEQYF. The CDR3 coding sequence is TGTGCCAGCTCCCTGGACAGGAACTACGAGCAGTACTTC.

The rearrangement uses TRBV5-5 and TRBJ2-5; 9 nucleotides align to TRBD1. In germline, CDR1 is SGHKS, CDR2 YYEKEE (reference sequence). V shed 1 base, J shed 3 bases, and the junction held 4 bases outside the gene matches. The CDR3 contains 15 residues. CDR3 sequence reads: CASSLIRDREETQYF. CDR3 coding DNA: TGTGCCAGCAGCTTGATAAGGGACAGGGAAGAGACCCAGTACTTC.

This chain uses TRBV5-1 with TRBJ2-7; 11 bases match TRBD1. Unmatched junction bases numbered 18, after V lost 3 bases and J lost 4 bases. Germline V gene sequence: CDR1 SGHRS, CDR2 YFSETQ. CDR3 length: 19 amino acids. The CDR3 is CASSWGRNQDRGLTYEQYF. The CDR3 bases are TGCGCCAGCAGCTGGGGCCGAAATCAGGACAGGGGGCTAACTTACGAGCAGTACTTC.

This rearrangement joins TRBV7-2 to TRBJ1-5; tentative D call: TRBD1 (5 bases). Trimming cost V 6 bases and J 1 base, with 16 bases left between them. CDR1 and CDR2 from the germline V gene are SGHTA and FQGNSA. The length of the CDR3 is 16 residues. CDR3 residues: CASSSRSGVSNQPQHF. CDR3 nucleotides: TGTGCCAGCAGTAGTAGGTCGGGGGTAAGCAATCAGCCCCAGCATTTT.

V usage is TRBV6-1 and J usage is TRBJ1-3, with D uncertain. The V gene lost 1 base and the J gene lost 0 bases, with 7 bases spanning the gap. The germline V gene has CDR1 MNHNS and CDR2 SASEGT. This CDR3 contains 15 residues. In nucleotides, the CDR3 is TGTGCCAGCAGTGAAGGGCCGTCCTCTGGAAACACCATATATTTT. Its translation: CASSEGPSSGNTIYF.

This sequence joins TRBV7-2 and TRBJ1-3; D unresolved. CDR3 length equals 15 residues. Between the trimmed V and J ends, which lost 5 bases and 0 bases, there was a span of 11 bases. The germline gives CDR1 SGHTA, CDR2 FQGNSA. Here the CDR3 reads CASSLGRSSGNTIYF. DNA of the CDR3: TGTGCCAGCAGCCTCGGGAGGAGCTCTGGAAACACCATATATTTT.

The chain uses TRBV18 and TRBJ1-3; D remains ambiguous. V lost 1 base and J lost 0, with 16 bases in between. The length of the CDR3 is 18 residues. CDR1 KGHSH and CDR2 LQKENI come from the germline V gene. This CDR3 is CASSPLSRRAISGNTIYF. Written as DNA, the CDR3 is TGTGCCAGCTCACCACTCAGCAGGAGGGCTATCTCTGGAAACACCATATATTTT. Using reference TRBV18 and TRBJ1-3 for the parts outside the CDR3, the full variable domain is NAGVMQNPRHLVRRRGQEARLRCSPMKGHSHVYWYRQLPEEGLKFMVYLQKENIIDESGMPKERFSAEFPKEGPSILRIQQVVRGDSAAYFCASSPLSRRAISGNTIYFGEGSWLTVV.

The gene calls are TRBV19 and TRBJ2-1, with TRBD1 identical over 9 bases. CDR3 length: 17 amino acids. With 3 bases clipped from V and 9 bases from J, the junction kept 15 bases outside the gene matches. The germline CDR1 and CDR2 sequences are LNHDA and SQIVND (reference sequence). For the CDR3, the DNA is TGTGCCAGTAGTATTGATCGGGGGACAGGGTCTTTCGGTGAGCAGTTCTTC. Its translation is CASSIDRGTGSFGEQFF.

This clone turned up a few times. The chain links TRBV4-1 to TRBJ1-6; tentative D call: TRBD1 (6 bases). Germline V lookup: CDR1 MGHRA, CDR2 YSYEKL. Trimming took 0 bases from V and 8 from J, leaving 14 bases between them. The CDR3 length is 16 residues. CDR3 nucleotides: TGCGCCAGCAGCCAAGATGGCGGGGGGCTGTATTCACCCCTCCACTTT. Protein sequence: CASSQDGGGLYSPLHF.

V is TRBV9 and J is TRBJ2-7, with TRBD1 matching over 8 bases. The CDR3 runs to 13 residues. Trimming cost V 4 bases and J 9 bases; bases outside gene matches: 9. CDR1 is SGDLS and CDR2 is YYNGEE in the germline V gene. CDR3: CASSPRTGLRQYF. DNA of the CDR3: TGTGCCAGCAGCCCTCGGACAGGGCTTAGGCAGTACTTC.

This clone occurred once. The V gene is TRBV21-1, the J gene TRBJ1-4; TRBD1 is taken as the D call from the table, unchecked against the DNA. TRBV21-1 is classified as a pseudogene. The CDR3 is made up of 18 amino acids. The CDR3 DNA sequence: TGTGCCAGCACCAAGGACAGGGGGACGGAGGTGACTAATGAAAAACTGTTTTTT. Amino acids: CASTKDRGTEVTNEKLFF.

This clone showed up many times. The chain joins TRBV14 to TRBJ1-2; D is unclear. V gave up 2 bases and J gave up 8 bases, with 15 bases separating them. The CDR3 totals 14 residues. Germline CDR1 is SGHDN and CDR2 is FVKESK. CDR3 nucleotides: TGTGCCAGCAGCCAACTGGGCCCCGCGCCGGGCTACACCTTC. Its translation is CASSQLGPAPGYTF.